This entry concerns a single TCR beta chain. This entry comes from a study of blood T cell repertoires in COVID-19. Study overall: The cDNA or gDNA used as material had been derived from T cells, B-cell-depleted T cells, or PBMCs.

Sequencing used immunoSEQ multiplex PCR; TCRdb keeps in-frame clones, though not all of them. In the table there are approximately 100,000 clones, about 85% of which are singletons. The sequenced sample consisted of peripheral blood. The receptor comes from a human donor in a cohort sampled during active COVID-19.

In DNA, the CDR3 is TGTGCCAGCAGCGAAAGGACAGGCCCTAGCTACACCTTC. Translated, it gives CASSERTGPSYTF. The rearrangement links TRBV9 to TRBJ1-2; 7 bases map to TRBD1. The CDR3 is 13 residues long. V was clipped by 3 bases and J by 9 bases; unmatched bases: 8. Germline V lookup: CDR1 SGDLS, CDR2 YYNGEE.